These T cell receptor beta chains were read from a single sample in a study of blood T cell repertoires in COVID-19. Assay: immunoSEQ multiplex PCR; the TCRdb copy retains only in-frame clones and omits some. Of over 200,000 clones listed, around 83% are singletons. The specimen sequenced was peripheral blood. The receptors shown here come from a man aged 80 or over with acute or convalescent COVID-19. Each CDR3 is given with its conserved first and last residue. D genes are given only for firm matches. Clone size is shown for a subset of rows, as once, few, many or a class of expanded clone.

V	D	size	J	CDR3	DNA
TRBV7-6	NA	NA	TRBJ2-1	CASSLDPARNEQFF	TGTGCCAGCAGCTTAGACCCAGCGAGGAATGAGCAGTTCTTC
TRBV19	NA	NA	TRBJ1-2	CASTPTPGGGFYGYTF	TGTGCCAGTACCCCTACACCCGGGGGGGGCTTCTATGGCTACACCTTC
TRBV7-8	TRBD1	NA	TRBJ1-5	CASSPPDRPNQPQHF	TGTGCCAGCAGCCCTCCGGACAGGCCCAATCAGCCCCAGCATTTT
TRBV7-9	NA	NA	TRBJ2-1	CASSLALLSSASYNEQFF	TGTGCCAGCAGCTTAGCGTTGTTGTCAAGCGCCTCCTACAATGAGCAGTTCTTC
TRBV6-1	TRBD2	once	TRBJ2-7	CASSEGDYQNYEQYF	TGTGCCAGCAGTGAAGGGGACTACCAGAACTACGAGCAGTACTTC
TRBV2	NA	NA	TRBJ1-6	CASSVSGTNAYQSPLHF	TGTGCCAGCAGTGTCTCGGGGACAAATGCATATCAGTCACCCCTCCACTTT
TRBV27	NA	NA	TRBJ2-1	CASSLLPGEQFF	TGTGCCAGCAGTTTGCTACCGGGGGAGCAGTTCTTC
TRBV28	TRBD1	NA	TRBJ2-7	CASSSGGYEQYF	TGTGCCAGCAGTTCAGGGGGCTACGAGCAGTACTTC
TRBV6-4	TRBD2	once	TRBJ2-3	CANCQREWATDTQYF	TGTGCCAATTGTCAGCGGGAATGGGCCACAGATACGCAGTATTTT
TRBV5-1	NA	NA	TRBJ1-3	CASSFGGDSGNTIYF	TGCGCCAGCAGCTTCGGGGGGGACTCGGGAAACACCATATATTTT
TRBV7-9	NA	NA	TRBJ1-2	CASSRLVTGGNYGYTF	TGTGCCAGCAGCCGCCTTGTGACAGGCGGTAACTATGGCTACACCTTC
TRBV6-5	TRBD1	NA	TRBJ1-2	CASTLTGNYGYTF	TGTGCCAGCACCCTGACAGGGAACTATGGCTACACCTTC
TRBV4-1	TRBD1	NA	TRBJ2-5	CASSQVGTGGYETQYF	TGCGCCAGCAGCCAAGTAGGGACAGGGGGATATGAGACCCAGTACTTC
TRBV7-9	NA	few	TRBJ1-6	CASSSLRDSPLHF	TGTGCCAGCAGCTCACTGAGGGATTCACCCCTCCACTTT
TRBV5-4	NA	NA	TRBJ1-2	CASSTQGPAVYGYTF	TGTGCCAGCAGCACTCAGGGCCCCGCAGTCTATGGCTACACCTTC
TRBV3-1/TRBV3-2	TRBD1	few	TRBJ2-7	CASSLGQGEVYEQYF	TGTGCCAGCAGCCTCGGACAGGGAGAGGTCTACGAGCAGTACTTC
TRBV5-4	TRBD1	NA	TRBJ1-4	CASSLAGTGVDEKLFF	TGTGCCAGCAGCTTGGCAGGGACAGGGGTTGATGAAAAACTGTTTTTT
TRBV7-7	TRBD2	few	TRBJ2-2	CASSLSGGHANTGELFF	TGTGCTAGCAGCTTGAGCGGGGGCCACGCGAACACCGGGGAGCTGTTTTTT
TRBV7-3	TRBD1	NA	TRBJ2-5	CASSPQDRGLGETQYF	TGTGCCAGCAGCCCGCAGGACAGGGGGCTAGGAGAGACCCAGTACTTC
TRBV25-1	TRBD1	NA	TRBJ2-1	CASSDSGQGDNEQFF	TGTGCCAGCAGTGACTCGGGACAGGGAGACAATGAGCAGTTCTTC
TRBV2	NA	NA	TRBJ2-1	CASSPGSSYNEQFF	TGTGCCAGCAGTCCAGGTAGCTCCTACAATGAGCAGTTCTTC
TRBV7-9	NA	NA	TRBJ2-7	CASSLDYRYEQYF	TGTGCCAGCAGCTTAGATTACAGGTACGAGCAGTACTTC
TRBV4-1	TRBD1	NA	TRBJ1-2	CASSRPTGPNYGYTF	TGCGCCAGCAGCCGCCCGACAGGGCCTAACTATGGCTACACCTTC
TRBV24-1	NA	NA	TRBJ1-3	CATSQGLGNTIYF	TGTGCCACCAGTCAGGGGCTTGGAAACACCATATATTTT
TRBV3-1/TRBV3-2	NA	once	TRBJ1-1	CASSLLLNTEAFF	TGTGCCAGCAGCCTACTTCTGAACACTGAAGCTTTCTTT
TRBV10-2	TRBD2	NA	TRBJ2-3	CASSLAGESTDTQYF	TGCGCCAGCAGCCTGGCGGGGGAGTCCACAGATACGCAGTATTTT
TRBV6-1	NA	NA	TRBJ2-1	CASSEGRAGGHNEQFF	TGTGCCAGCAGTGAAGGTCGGGCAGGGGGGCACAATGAGCAGTTCTTC
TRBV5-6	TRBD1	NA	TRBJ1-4	CASSRDRGLANEKLFF	TGTGCCAGCAGCCGTGACAGGGGGCTGGCTAATGAAAAACTGTTTTTT
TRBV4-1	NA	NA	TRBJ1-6	CASSQDGAWGLSPLHF	TGCGCCAGCAGCCAAGATGGCGCCTGGGGACTTTCACCCCTCCACTTT
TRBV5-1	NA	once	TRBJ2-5	CASSWGPSGGTQYF	TGCGCCAGCAGCTGGGGACCCTCCGGGGGGACCCAGTACTTC
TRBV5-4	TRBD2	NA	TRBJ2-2	CASSSRGGLGGELFF	TGTGCCAGCAGCTCCCGGGGGGGCCTTGGCGGGGAGCTGTTTTTT
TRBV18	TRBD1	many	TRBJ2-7	CASSRTGGGEQYF	TGTGCCAGCTCACGGACAGGGGGTGGCGAGCAGTACTTC
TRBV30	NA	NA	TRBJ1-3	CAWDRSYSGNTIYF	TGTGCCTGGGACAGATCCTACTCTGGAAACACCATATATTTT
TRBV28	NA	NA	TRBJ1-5	CASSPLREGGNQPQHF	TGTGCCAGCAGTCCCTTAAGGGAGGGTGGGAATCAGCCCCAGCATTTT
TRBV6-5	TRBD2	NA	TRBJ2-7	CASSYSASGSYEQYF	TGTGCCAGCAGTTACTCGGCTAGCGGATCCTACGAGCAGTACTTC
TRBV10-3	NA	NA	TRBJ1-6	CAIRVEGRTNSPLHF	TGTGCCATCAGAGTGGAAGGACGGACAAATTCACCCCTCCACTTT
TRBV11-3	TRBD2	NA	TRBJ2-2	CASSRTSGNTGELFF	TGTGCCAGCAGCCGTACTAGCGGAAACACCGGGGAGCTGTTTTTT
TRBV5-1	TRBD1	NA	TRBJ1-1	CASSSITGVTEAFF	TGCGCCAGCAGCTCCATTACAGGGGTTACTGAAGCTTTCTTT
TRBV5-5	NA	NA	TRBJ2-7	CASSSVHEQYF	TGTGCCAGCAGCTCGGTCCACGAGCAGTACTTC